The rows below give T cell receptor beta chains drawn from one sample of a study of T-cell memory formation after mild COVID-19. TCRdb re-called the 5' RACE reads with MiXCR, one entry per CDR3 protein. The table has hundreds of thousands of distinct CDR3 sequences, 20% to 30% seen once. Sequenced input: PBMCs or a T cell subset sorted from them (not recorded which). These receptor sequences come from an adult woman who had mild COVID-19 (a few samples of this study predate the infection). Cell type and time point are not known. The CDR3 runs from the conserved cysteine through the conserved F or W. The D gene is left open where the match is weak. The size of a clone is reported for some rows only, either as once, few or many, or as a class for expanded clones.

J: TRBJ2-2
length: 16
D: -
V: TRBV6-2/TRBV6-3
size: -
CDR3: CASSSLGWTNTGELFF
DNA: TGTGCCAGCAGTTCTCTAGGATGGACGAACACCGGGGAGCTGTTTTTT

J: TRBJ2-3
length: 11
D: -
V: TRBV20-1
size: few
CDR3: CSASLTDTQYF
DNA: TGCAGTGCTAGTCTTACAGATACGCAGTATTTT

J: TRBJ2-1
length: 16
D: -
V: TRBV7-8
size: few
CDR3: CASSLFDYHSYNEQFF
DNA: TGTGCCAGCAGCTTATTCGATTACCACTCCTACAATGAGCAGTTCTTC

J: TRBJ1-2
length: 13
D: -
V: TRBV30
size: -
CDR3: CAWSVSWARGYTF
DNA: TGTGCCTGGAGTGTAAGCTGGGCGCGTGGCTACACCTTC

J: TRBJ2-7
length: 15
D: -
V: TRBV30
size: few
CDR3: CAWSASSVWENEQYF
DNA: TGTGCCTGGAGTGCCAGTTCGGTGTGGGAGAACGAGCAGTACTTC

J: TRBJ1-4
length: 16
D: -
V: TRBV7-2
size: -
CDR3: CASSLEGRQPNEKLFF
DNA: TGTGCCAGCAGCTTAGAGGGGAGGCAGCCTAATGAAAAACTGTTTTTT

J: TRBJ2-1
length: 14
D: -
V: TRBV5-1
size: -
CDR3: CASSLGTYYNEQFF
DNA: TGCGCCAGCAGCTTGGGGACTTACTACAATGAGCAGTTCTTC

J: TRBJ1-1
length: 14
D: -
V: TRBV27
size: few
CDR3: CASSLSGVGHEAFF
DNA: TGTGCCAGCAGTTTATCGGGGGTAGGACACGAAGCTTTCTTT

J: TRBJ2-7
length: 16
D: -
V: TRBV29-1
size: few
CDR3: CSVEDAPIPIFSEQYF
DNA: TGCAGCGTTGAAGATGCACCGATACCTATCTTTTCCGAGCAGTACTTC

J: TRBJ2-7
length: 17
D: TRBD2
V: TRBV5-5
size: few
CDR3: CASSRGTSGRGTYEQYF
DNA: TGTGCCAGCAGCCGCGGGACTAGCGGGAGGGGCACCTACGAGCAGTACTTC

J: TRBJ1-2
length: 17
D: -
V: TRBV29-1
size: -
CDR3: CSVPPRYDGSSDYGYTF
DNA: TGCAGCGTTCCACCTAGATACGACGGGTCCAGTGACTATGGCTACACCTTC

J: TRBJ1-2
length: 13
D: -
V: TRBV2
size: -
CDR3: CASSGGWEYGYTF
DNA: TGTGCCAGCAGTGGTGGCTGGGAATATGGCTACACCTTC

J: TRBJ2-1
length: 15
D: TRBD2
V: TRBV27
size: -
CDR3: CASRQLAGGYNEQFF
DNA: TGTGCCAGCAGGCAACTAGCGGGAGGATACAATGAGCAGTTCTTC

J: TRBJ2-1
length: 13
D: TRBD2
V: TRBV20-1
size: -
CDR3: CSAISLAGDEQFF
DNA: TGCAGTGCTATCTCACTAGCGGGGGATGAGCAGTTCTTC

J: TRBJ1-6
length: 16
D: -
V: TRBV19
size: -
CDR3: CASSISTGPAMSPLHF
DNA: TGTGCCAGTAGTATATCGACAGGTCCCGCTATGTCACCCCTCCACTTT

J: TRBJ1-6
length: 15
D: -
V: TRBV5-6
size: few
CDR3: CASSLGQGNNSPLHF
DNA: TGTGCCAGCAGCTTGGGGCAGGGTAACAATTCACCCCTCCACTTT

J: TRBJ2-2
length: 16
D: -
V: TRBV24-1
size: -
CDR3: CATSEVGGHNVGELFF
DNA: TGTGCCACCAGTGAGGTCGGGGGACATAACGTCGGGGAGCTGTTTTTT

J: TRBJ1-1
length: 15
D: TRBD1
V: TRBV7-9
size: -
CDR3: CASSPHRGMNTEAFF
DNA: TGTGCCAGCAGCCCTCACAGGGGGATGAACACTGAAGCTTTCTTT

J: TRBJ2-3
length: 17
D: TRBD2
V: TRBV7-2
size: -
CDR3: CASSPQASGSTADTQYF
DNA: TGTGCCAGCAGCCCCCAGGCTAGCGGGAGTACCGCAGATACGCAGTATTTT

J: TRBJ1-1
length: 13
D: TRBD1
V: TRBV10-3
size: few
CDR3: CAITDDRGGEAFF
DNA: TGTGCCATCACTGACGACAGGGGCGGTGAAGCTTTCTTT

J: TRBJ2-3
length: 14
D: -
V: TRBV6-6
size: -
CDR3: CASSYPEATDTQYF
DNA: TGTGCCAGCAGTTACCCGGAGGCCACAGATACGCAGTATTTT

J: TRBJ1-1
length: 14
D: -
V: TRBV6-1
size: few
CDR3: CASSRTPGDTEAFF
DNA: TGTGCCAGCAGTAGGACCCCAGGGGACACTGAAGCTTTCTTT

J: TRBJ2-1
length: 14
D: TRBD1
V: TRBV7-6
size: few
CDR3: CASSLRQGANEQFF
DNA: TGTGCCAGCAGCTTGAGACAGGGGGCGAATGAGCAGTTCTTC

J: TRBJ2-1
length: 15
D: -
V: TRBV3-1
size: few
CDR3: CASSLTTRIHNEQFF
DNA: TGTGCCAGCAGCCTAACCACTAGAATCCACAATGAGCAGTTCTTC

J: TRBJ2-6
length: 13
D: -
V: TRBV29-1
size: -
CDR3: CSVAPSGANVLTF
DNA: TGCAGCGTTGCTCCGTCTGGGGCCAACGTCCTGACTTTC

J: TRBJ2-1
length: 16
D: TRBD2
V: TRBV4-1
size: few
CDR3: CASSQPAAGTYNEQFF
DNA: TGCGCCAGCAGCCAGCCCGCAGCGGGGACCTACAATGAGCAGTTCTTC

J: TRBJ1-5
length: 16
D: -
V: TRBV2
size: -
CDR3: CASSGRILGGNQPQHF
DNA: TGTGCCAGCAGTGGCAGGATCCTCGGTGGCAATCAGCCCCAGCATTTT

J: TRBJ1-2
length: 11
D: -
V: TRBV29-1
size: -
CDR3: CSVASNYGYTF
DNA: TGCAGCGTCGCCTCCAACTATGGCTACACCTTC

J: TRBJ2-5
length: 17
D: TRBD2
V: TRBV4-2
size: -
CDR3: CASSREGLAGRGETQYF
DNA: TGTGCCAGCAGCCGTGAGGGACTAGCGGGGCGAGGGGAGACCCAGTACTTC

J: TRBJ2-7
length: 17
D: TRBD2
V: TRBV29-1
size: -
CDR3: CSVEVFLAGEGAYEQYF
DNA: TGCAGCGTTGAAGTTTTTCTAGCGGGAGAGGGTGCCTACGAGCAGTACTTC